This T cell receptor (beta chain) was identified in a study of blood T cell repertoires in COVID-19. In the original workflow: Reference gene primers were amplified, and this amplification served to estimate nucleated cell counts. Assay: immunoSEQ multiplex PCR; the TCRdb copy retains only in-frame clones and omits some. Clonal size and the V and J genes are those of that table, whereas D and trimming came from the DNA. Of 95,000 to 150,000 clones listed, over 75% are singletons. The ends were cut back, 1 base at V and 0 bases at J, with 6 bases in the middle. The CDR3 totals 14 residues. The V gene's germline CDR1 is SEHNR and CDR2 FQNEAQ (reference sequence).

The chain recombines TRBV7-9 with TRBJ1-1, with a weak D call TRBD1 (5 bases). What was sequenced was peripheral blood. This TCR was recovered from a man in his sixties with active or convalescent COVID-19. CDR3 loop: CASSLGTLNTEAFF. The CDR3 DNA follows: TGTGCCAGCAGCTTAGGGACATTGAACACTGAAGCTTTCTTT.